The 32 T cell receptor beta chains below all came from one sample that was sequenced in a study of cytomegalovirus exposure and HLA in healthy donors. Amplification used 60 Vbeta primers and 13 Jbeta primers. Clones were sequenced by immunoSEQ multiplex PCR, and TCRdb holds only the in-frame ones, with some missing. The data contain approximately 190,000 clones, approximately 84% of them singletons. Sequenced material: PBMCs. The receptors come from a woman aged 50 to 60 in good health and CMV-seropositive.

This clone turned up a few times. DNA of the CDR3: TGTGCCAGCAGTTCCGGGACAGGGGGCTACGAGCAGTACTTC. This sequence encodes CASSSGTGGYEQYF. The chain combines TRBV6-6 with TRBJ2-7, with 11 positions matching TRBD1. CDR3 length: 14 residues. With V trimmed by 4 bases and J by 3 bases, 2 bases remained unmatched. Looked up from germline, CDR1 is MNHNY and CDR2 is SVGAGI (reference sequence).

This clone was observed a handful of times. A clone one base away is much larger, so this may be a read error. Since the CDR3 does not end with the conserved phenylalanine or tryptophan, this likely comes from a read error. The CDR3 nucleotides are TGTGCCAGCATACCGGGAGCAAGAAAAGGGGTTGATGGCTACACCCTC. It specifies CASIPGARKGVDGYTL. The chain links TRBV2 to TRBJ1-2, with D possibly matching TRBD1 (5 bases). CDR3 length equals 16 residues. V gave up 7 bases and J gave up 6 bases, with 24 bases separating them. Looked up from germline, CDR1 is SNHLY and CDR2 is FYNNEI.

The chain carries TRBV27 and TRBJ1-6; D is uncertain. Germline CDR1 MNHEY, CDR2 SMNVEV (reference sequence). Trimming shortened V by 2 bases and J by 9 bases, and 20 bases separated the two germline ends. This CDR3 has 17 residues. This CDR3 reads CASSLIGGVNRGSPLHF. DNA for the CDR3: TGTGCCAGCAGTTTAATCGGTGGGGTAAACCGGGGTTCACCCCTCCACTTT.

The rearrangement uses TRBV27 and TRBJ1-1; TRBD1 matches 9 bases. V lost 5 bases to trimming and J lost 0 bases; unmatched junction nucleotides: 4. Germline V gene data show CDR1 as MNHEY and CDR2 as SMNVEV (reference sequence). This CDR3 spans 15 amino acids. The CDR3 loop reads CASSPGTGMNTEAFF. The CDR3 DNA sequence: TGTGCCAGCAGTCCCGGGACAGGGATGAACACTGAAGCTTTCTTT.

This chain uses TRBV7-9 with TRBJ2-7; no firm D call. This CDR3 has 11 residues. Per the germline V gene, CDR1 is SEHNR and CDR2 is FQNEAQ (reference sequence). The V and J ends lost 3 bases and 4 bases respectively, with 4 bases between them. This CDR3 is CASSLEYEQYF. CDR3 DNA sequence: TGTGCCAGCAGCTTGGAGTACGAGCAGTACTTC.

CDR3 region: CASSYRGTGSEQYF. The CDR3 DNA reads as TGTGCCAGCAGTTACCGCGGGACAGGATCCGAGCAGTACTTC. The chain carries TRBV6-6 and TRBJ2-7; 8 bases match TRBD1. The CDR3 runs to 14 residues. The germline V gene has CDR1 MNHNY and CDR2 SVGAGI (reference sequence). Unmatched junction bases numbered 6, after V lost 2 bases and J lost 6 bases.

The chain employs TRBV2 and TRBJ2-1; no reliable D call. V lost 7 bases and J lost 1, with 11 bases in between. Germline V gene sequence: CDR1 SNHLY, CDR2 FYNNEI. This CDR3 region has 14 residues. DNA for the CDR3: TGTGCCAGCATCGTAGTCTGGTCCTACAATGAGCAGTTCTTC. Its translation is CASIVVWSYNEQFF. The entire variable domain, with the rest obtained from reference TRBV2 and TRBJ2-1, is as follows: EPEVTQTPSHQVTQMGQEVILRCVPISNHLYFYWYRQILGQKVEFLVSFYNNEISEKSEIFDDQFSVERPDGSNFTLKIRSTKLEDSAMYFCASIVVWSYNEQFFGPGTRLTVL.

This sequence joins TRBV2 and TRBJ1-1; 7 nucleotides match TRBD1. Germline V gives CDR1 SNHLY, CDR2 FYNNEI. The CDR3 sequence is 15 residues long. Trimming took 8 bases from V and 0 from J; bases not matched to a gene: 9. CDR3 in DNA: TGTGCCAGCGGCTACACACAGGGGTTGAACACTGAAGCTTTCTTT. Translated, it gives CASGYTQGLNTEAFF.

As DNA, the CDR3 is TGTGCCAGCAGGGGACAGGGCACAGATACGCAGTATTTT. This sequence encodes CASRGQGTDTQYF. J is TRBJ2-3 and V is TRBV28; 8 bases are a match to TRBD1. With V trimmed by 6 bases and J by 1 base, 0 bases remained unmatched. CDR1 and CDR2 from the germline V gene are MDHEN and SYDVKM. The CDR3 totals 13 residues. Looking up the rest from reference TRBV28 and TRBJ2-3 gives the full variable domain: DVKVTQSSRYLVKRTGEKVFLECVQDMDHENMFWYRQDPGLGLRLIYFSYDVKMKEKGDIPEGYSVSREKKERFSLILESASTNQTSMYLCASRGQGTDTQYFGPGTRLTVL.

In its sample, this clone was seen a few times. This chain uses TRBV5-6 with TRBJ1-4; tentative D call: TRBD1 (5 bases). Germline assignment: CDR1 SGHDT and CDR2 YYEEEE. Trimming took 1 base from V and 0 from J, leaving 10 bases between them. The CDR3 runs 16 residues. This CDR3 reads CASSLTARATNEKLFF. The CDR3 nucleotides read TGTGCCAGCAGCTTGACCGCCAGGGCAACTAATGAAAAACTGTTTTTT.

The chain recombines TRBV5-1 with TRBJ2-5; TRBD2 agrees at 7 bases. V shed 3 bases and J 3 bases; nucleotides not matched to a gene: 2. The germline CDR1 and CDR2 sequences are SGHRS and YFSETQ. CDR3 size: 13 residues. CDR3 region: CASSSAGKETQYF. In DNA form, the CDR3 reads TGCGCCAGCAGCTCAGCGGGGAAAGAGACCCAGTACTTC.

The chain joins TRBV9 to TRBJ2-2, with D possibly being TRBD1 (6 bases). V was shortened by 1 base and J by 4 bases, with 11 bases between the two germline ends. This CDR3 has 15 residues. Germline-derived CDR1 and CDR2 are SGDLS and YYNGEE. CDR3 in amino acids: CASSVSGAGTGELFF. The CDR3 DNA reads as TGTGCCAGCAGCGTATCAGGGGCTGGCACCGGGGAGCTGTTTTTT.

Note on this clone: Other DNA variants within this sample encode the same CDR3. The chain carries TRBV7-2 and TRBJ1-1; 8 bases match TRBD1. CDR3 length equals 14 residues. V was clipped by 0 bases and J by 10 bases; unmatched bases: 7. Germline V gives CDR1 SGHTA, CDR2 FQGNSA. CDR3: CASSLAAGGRVAFF. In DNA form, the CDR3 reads TGTGCCAGCAGCTTAGCAGCAGGGGGCAGAGTAGCTTTCTTT.

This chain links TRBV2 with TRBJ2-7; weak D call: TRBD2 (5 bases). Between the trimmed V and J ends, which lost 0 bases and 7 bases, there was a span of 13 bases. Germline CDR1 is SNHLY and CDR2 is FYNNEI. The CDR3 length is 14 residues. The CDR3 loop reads CASSEALRGGEQYF. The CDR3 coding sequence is TGTGCCAGCAGTGAAGCGCTGCGTGGCGGGGAGCAGTACTTC.

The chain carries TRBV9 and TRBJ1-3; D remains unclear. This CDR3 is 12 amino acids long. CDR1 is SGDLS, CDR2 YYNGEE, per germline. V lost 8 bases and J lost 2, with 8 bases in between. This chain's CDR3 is CASREPGNTIYF. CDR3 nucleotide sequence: TGTGCCAGTCGGGAGCCTGGAAACACCATATATTTT. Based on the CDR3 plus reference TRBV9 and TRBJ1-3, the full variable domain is DSGVTQTPKHLITATGQRVTLRCSPRSGDLSVYWYQQSLDQGLQFLIQYYNGEERAKGNILERFSAQQFPDLHSELNLSSLELGDSALYFCASREPGNTIYFGEGSWLTVV.

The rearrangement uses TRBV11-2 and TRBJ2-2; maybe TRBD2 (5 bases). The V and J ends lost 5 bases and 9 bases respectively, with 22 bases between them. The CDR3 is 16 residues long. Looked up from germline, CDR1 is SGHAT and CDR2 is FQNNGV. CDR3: CASSLPGVAKHRELFF. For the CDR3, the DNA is TGTGCCAGCAGCCTCCCCGGGGTAGCAAAACACCGGGAGCTGTTTTTT.

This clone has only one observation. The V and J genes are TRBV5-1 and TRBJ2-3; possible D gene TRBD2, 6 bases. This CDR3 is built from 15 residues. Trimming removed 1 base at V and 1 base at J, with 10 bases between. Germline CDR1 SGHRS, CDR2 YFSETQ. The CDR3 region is CASSLLEGRTDTQYF. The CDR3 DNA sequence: TGCGCCAGCAGCTTGTTGGAGGGGCGCACAGATACGCAGTATTTT.

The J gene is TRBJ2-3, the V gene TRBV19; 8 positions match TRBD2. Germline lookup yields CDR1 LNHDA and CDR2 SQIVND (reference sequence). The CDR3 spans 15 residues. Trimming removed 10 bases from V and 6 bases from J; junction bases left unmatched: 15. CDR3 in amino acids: CATSSGGVGTDTQYF. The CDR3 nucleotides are TGTGCCACCAGTTCCGGGGGGGTAGGTACGGATACGCAGTATTTT.

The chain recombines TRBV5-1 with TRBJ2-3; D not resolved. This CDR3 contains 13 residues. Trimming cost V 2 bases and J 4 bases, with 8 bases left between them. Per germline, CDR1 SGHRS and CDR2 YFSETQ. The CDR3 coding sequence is TGCGCCAGCAGCTTTTTTGACTCAGATACGCAGTATTTT. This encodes CASSFFDSDTQYF.

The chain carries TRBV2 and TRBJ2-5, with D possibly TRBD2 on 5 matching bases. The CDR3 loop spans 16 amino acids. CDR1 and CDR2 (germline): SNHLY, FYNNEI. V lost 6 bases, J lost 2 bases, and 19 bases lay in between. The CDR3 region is CASRGIAFNPQETQYF. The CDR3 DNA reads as TGTGCCAGCAGGGGGATAGCGTTCAACCCTCAAGAGACCCAGTACTTC.

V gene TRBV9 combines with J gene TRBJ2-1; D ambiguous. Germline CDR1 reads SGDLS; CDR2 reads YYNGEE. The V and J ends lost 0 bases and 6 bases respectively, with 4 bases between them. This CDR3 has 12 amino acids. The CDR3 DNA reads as TGTGCCAGCAGCGTAGCTCCCAATGAGCAGTTCTTC. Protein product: CASSVAPNEQFF. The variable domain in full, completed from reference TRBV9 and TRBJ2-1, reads DSGVTQTPKHLITATGQRVTLRCSPRSGDLSVYWYQQSLDQGLQFLIQYYNGEERAKGNILERFSAQQFPDLHSELNLSSLELGDSALYFCASSVAPNEQFFGPGTRLTVL.

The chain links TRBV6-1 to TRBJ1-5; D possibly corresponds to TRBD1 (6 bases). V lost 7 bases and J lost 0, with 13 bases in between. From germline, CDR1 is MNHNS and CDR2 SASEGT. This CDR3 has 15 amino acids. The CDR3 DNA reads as TGTGCCAGCAAAAGACAGGATAATAGCAATCAGCCCCAGCATTTT. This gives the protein CASKRQDNSNQPQHF.

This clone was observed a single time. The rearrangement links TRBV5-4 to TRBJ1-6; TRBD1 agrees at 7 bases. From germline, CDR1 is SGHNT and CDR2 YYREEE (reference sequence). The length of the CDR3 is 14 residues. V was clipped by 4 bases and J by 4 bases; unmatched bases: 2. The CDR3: CASSPQGYNSPLHF. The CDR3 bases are TGTGCCAGCAGCCCACAGGGGTATAATTCACCCCTCCACTTT.

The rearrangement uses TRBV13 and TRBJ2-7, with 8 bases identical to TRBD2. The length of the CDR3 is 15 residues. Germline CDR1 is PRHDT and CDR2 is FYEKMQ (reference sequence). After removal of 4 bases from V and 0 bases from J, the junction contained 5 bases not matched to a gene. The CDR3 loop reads CASSSYGLASYEQYF. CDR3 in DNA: TGTGCCAGCAGCTCCTACGGACTAGCCTCCTACGAGCAGTACTTC.

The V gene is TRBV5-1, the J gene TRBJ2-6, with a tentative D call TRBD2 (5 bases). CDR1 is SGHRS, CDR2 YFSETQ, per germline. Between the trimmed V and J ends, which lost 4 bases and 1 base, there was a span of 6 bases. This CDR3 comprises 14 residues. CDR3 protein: CASSRGSGANVLTF. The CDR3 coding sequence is TGCGCCAGCAGCCGGGGATCTGGGGCCAACGTCCTGACTTTC.

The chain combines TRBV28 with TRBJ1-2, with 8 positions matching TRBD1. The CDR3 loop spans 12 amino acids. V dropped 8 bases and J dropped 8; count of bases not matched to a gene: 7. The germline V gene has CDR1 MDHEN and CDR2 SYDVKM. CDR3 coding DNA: TGTGCCAGCGCCGGACAGGGAATCGGCTACACCTTC. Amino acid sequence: CASAGQGIGYTF.

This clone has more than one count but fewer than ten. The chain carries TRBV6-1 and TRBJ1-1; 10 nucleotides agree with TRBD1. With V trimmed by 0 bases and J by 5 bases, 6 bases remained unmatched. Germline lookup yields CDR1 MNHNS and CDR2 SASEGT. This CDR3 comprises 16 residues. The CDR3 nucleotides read TGTGCCAGCAGTGAAGCCGGGACAGGGGAAAGGACTGAAGCTTTCTTT. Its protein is CASSEAGTGERTEAFF.

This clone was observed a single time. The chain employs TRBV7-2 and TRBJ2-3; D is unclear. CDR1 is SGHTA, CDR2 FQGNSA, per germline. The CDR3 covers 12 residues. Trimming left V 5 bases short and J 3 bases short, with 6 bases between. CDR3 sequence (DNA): TGTGCCAGCAGCCCATCAACAGATACGCAGTATTTT. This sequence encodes CASSPSTDTQYF.

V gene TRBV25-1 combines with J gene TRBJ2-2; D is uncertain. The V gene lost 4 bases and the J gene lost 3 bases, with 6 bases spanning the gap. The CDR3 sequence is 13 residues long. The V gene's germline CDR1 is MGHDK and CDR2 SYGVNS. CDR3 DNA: TGTGCCAGCAGTGGCCACTACACCGGGGAGCTGTTTTTT. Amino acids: CASSGHYTGELFF.

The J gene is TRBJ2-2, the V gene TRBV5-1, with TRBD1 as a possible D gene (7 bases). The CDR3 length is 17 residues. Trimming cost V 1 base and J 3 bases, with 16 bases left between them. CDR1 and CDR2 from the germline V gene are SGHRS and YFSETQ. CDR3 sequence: CASSLPQGGRDTGELFF. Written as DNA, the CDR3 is TGCGCCAGCAGCTTGCCCCAGGGGGGAAGGGACACCGGGGAGCTGTTTTTT.

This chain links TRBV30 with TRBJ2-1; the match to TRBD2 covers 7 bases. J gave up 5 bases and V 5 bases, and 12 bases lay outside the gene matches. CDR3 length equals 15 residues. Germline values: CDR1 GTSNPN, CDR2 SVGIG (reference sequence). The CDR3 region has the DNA TGTGCCTGGTTTAAGGGGCTAGCGGTTCACAATGAGCAGTTCTTC. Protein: CAWFKGLAVHNEQFF.

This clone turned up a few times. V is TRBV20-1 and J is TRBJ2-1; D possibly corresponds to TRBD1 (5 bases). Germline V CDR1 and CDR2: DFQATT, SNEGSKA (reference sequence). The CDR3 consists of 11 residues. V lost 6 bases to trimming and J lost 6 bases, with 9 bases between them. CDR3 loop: CSAEGVNEQFF. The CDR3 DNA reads TGCAGTGCGGAAGGGGTCAATGAGCAGTTCTTC.